Below are 30 T cell receptor beta chains sequenced from a single sample in a study of long-term antiretroviral therapy in people with HIV. The authors ran the immunoSEQ assay, v3.0, at survey level. Assay used: immunoSEQ multiplex PCR; TCRdb lists only in-frame clones, some missing. The sample consists of under 30,000 clones, around 90% of them appearing once. Here the sequenced sample was unsorted PBMCs, taken 1.8 years before starting antiretroviral therapy. Every receptor here comes from a man aged 50-59 years with HIV.

V and J are TRBV4-3 and TRBJ2-4, with 8 positions matching TRBD2. This CDR3 is built from 14 residues. Germline V gene sequence: CDR1 LGHNA, CDR2 YSLEER. J was trimmed by 8 bases and V by 0 bases; bases with no gene match: 3. This chain's CDR3 is CASSQERGADIQYF. The CDR3, as DNA: TGCGCCAGCAGCCAAGAGCGGGGGGCCGACATTCAGTACTTC.

The chain joins TRBV5-1 to TRBJ2-5; D could derive from TRBD1 or TRBD2 (6 bases each). Germline V lookup: CDR1 SGHRS, CDR2 YFSETQ. Trimming pared 0 bases from V and 4 bases from J, leaving 10 bases between. The CDR3 totals 14 residues. The CDR3 DNA follows: TGCGCCAGCAGCTTGGAGGGGGGCGGAGAGACCCAGTACTTC. It specifies CASSLEGGGETQYF.

The chain joins TRBV18 to TRBJ2-7, with 9 bases matching TRBD2. This CDR3 has 14 amino acids. The trim removed 3 bases at V and 5 bases at J, leaving 5 bases unmatched. CDR1 and CDR2 from the germline V gene are KGHSH and LQKENI. The CDR3 nucleotides are TGTGCCAGCTCACCCGGGACTAGCTCGAACGAGCAGTACTTC. Encoded protein: CASSPGTSSNEQYF.

The chain employs TRBV30 and TRBJ2-5; TRBD2 matches 14 bases. The ends lost 2 bases at V and 2 bases at J; junction bases unmatched: 4. The germline V gene encodes CDR1 GTSNPN and CDR2 SVGIG (reference sequence). CDR3 length: 16 residues. The CDR3 DNA sequence: TGTGCCTGGAGTCCGACTAGCGGGGGGGCTCAAGAGACCCAGTACTTC. Amino acid sequence: CAWSPTSGGAQETQYF. Looking up the rest from reference TRBV30 and TRBJ2-5 gives the full variable domain: SQTIHQWPATLVQPVGSPLSLECTVEGTSNPNLYWYRQAAGRGLQLLFYSVGIGQISSEVPQNLSASRPQDRQFILSSKKLLLSDSGFYLCAWSPTSGGAQETQYFGPGTRLLVL.

The rearrangement links TRBV5-6 to TRBJ1-3; D uncertain. CDR1 is SGHDT, CDR2 YYEEEE, per germline. The CDR3 has 12 amino acids. V was clipped by 4 bases and J by 4 bases, with 6 bases between them. CDR3 bases: TGTGCCAGCAGCCTCGGGGGAAACACCATATATTTT. It is translated as CASSLGGNTIYF. Together with reference TRBV5-6 and TRBJ1-3, the CDR3 gives the full variable domain: DAGVTQSPTHLIKTRGQQVTLRCSPKSGHDTVSWYQQALGQGPQFIFQYYEEEERQRGNFPDRFSGHQFPNYSSELNVNALLLGDSALYLCASSLGGNTIYFGEGSWLTVV.

This sequence joins TRBV11-2 and TRBJ2-3; tentative D call: TRBD1 (6 bases). The CDR3 is 15 residues long. The germline gives CDR1 SGHAT, CDR2 FQNNGV. V was pared by 6 bases and J by 2 bases, with 15 bases between. In DNA form, the CDR3 reads TGTGCCAGCAGTTACCCGGGACATACCACAGATACGCAGTATTTT. It specifies CASSYPGHTTDTQYF.

This clone was picked up one time. The rearrangement links TRBV5-4 to TRBJ2-3; perhaps TRBD2 as D (7 bases). Germline V gene sequence: CDR1 SGHNT, CDR2 YYREEE (reference sequence). V gave up 4 bases and J gave up 0 bases, with 12 bases separating them. CDR3 size: 15 residues. Written as DNA, the CDR3 is TGTGCCAGCAGCGGGGGGGGCGGGAGCACAGATACGCAGTATTTT. It codes for CASSGGGGSTDTQYF.

The chain links TRBV5-5 to TRBJ1-3; no definite D call. This CDR3 region has 15 residues. CDR1 is SGHKS and CDR2 is YYEKEE in the germline V gene (reference sequence). Trimming pared 2 bases from V and 3 bases from J, leaving 12 bases between. The CDR3 region is CASSFFRGFGNTIYF. The CDR3, as DNA: TGTGCCAGCAGCTTCTTTCGGGGATTTGGAAACACCATATATTTT.

The chain is built from TRBV6-5 and TRBJ2-7; D is undetermined. The CDR3 is 15 residues long. V was trimmed by 6 bases and J by 0 bases, leaving 15 bases between them. Germline V lookup: CDR1 MNHEY, CDR2 SVGAGI. CDR3 residues: CASRHQVTGSYEQYF. The CDR3 DNA follows: TGTGCCAGCAGACACCAAGTGACTGGCTCCTACGAGCAGTACTTC.

The chain has TRBV6-6 and TRBJ2-7, with D possibly called TRBD1 or TRBD2 (5 bases each). V lost 5 bases to trimming and J lost 3 bases, with 11 bases between them. Germline V gene data show CDR1 as MNHNY and CDR2 as SVGAGI (reference sequence). CDR3 length: 13 residues. CDR3 nucleotide sequence: TGTGCCAGCAGTCCGGGACGGCTCTACGAGCAGTACTTC. Residues: CASSPGRLYEQYF.

As DNA, the CDR3 is TGCGCCAGCAGCACTAGCGGGAGGGATTATGAGCAGTTCTTC. The encoded protein is CASSTSGRDYEQFF. The chain uses TRBV5-1 and TRBJ2-1, with 13 bases fitting TRBD2. The CDR3 extends over 14 amino acids. Germline CDR1 and CDR2: SGHRS and YFSETQ. V lost 4 bases and J lost 8; bases outside the gene matches: 3. The full variable domain, rest sourced from reference TRBV5-1 and TRBJ2-1, is KAGVTQTPRYLIKTRGQQVTLSCSPISGHRSVSWYQQTPGQGLQFLFEYFSETQRNKGNFPGRFSGRQFSNSRSEMNVSTLELGDSALYLCASSTSGRDYEQFFGPGTRLTVL.

V usage is TRBV5-1 and J usage is TRBJ2-7; weak D call: TRBD2 (6 bases). The CDR3 has 13 residues. V was pared by 4 bases and J by 3 bases, with 11 bases between. The germline gives CDR1 SGHRS, CDR2 YFSETQ. CDR3 residues: CASSLGRLYEQYF. In DNA, the CDR3 is TGCGCCAGCAGCCTCGGGAGACTCTACGAGCAGTACTTC.

This clone has a single count. This chain connects TRBV2 to TRBJ2-3; maybe TRBD2 (6 bases). The germline V and J ends were trimmed by 6 bases and 0 bases, with 19 bases remaining between them. The CDR3 has 17 amino acids. CDR1 is SNHLY and CDR2 is FYNNEI in the germline V gene. CDR3 region: CASSESRDLSSTDTQYF. In nucleotides, the CDR3 is TGTGCCAGCAGCGAGTCCCGGGACTTGTCTAGCACAGATACGCAGTATTTT. The whole variable domain, filled in from reference TRBV2 and TRBJ2-3, reads EPEVTQTPSHQVTQMGQEVILRCVPISNHLYFYWYRQILGQKVEFLVSFYNNEISEKSEIFDDQFSVERPDGSNFTLKIRSTKLEDSAMYFCASSESRDLSSTDTQYFGPGTRLTVL.

This chain connects TRBV4-3 to TRBJ2-7; perhaps TRBD2 as D (6 bases). The V gene lost 3 bases and the J gene lost 7 bases, with 22 bases spanning the gap. The length of the CDR3 is 16 residues. From germline, CDR1 is LGHNA and CDR2 YSLEER. CDR3 bases: TGCGCCAGCAGCCAGGTTATAGCGGCCCCCTTCTGGGAGCAGTACTTC. Amino acids: CASSQVIAAPFWEQYF.

The rearrangement uses TRBV20-1 and TRBJ2-3, with 8 bases identical to TRBD2. CDR3 length: 11 residues. The V gene end was trimmed by 6 bases and the J gene end by 7 bases; junction bases not matched to a gene: 3. Germline CDR1 and CDR2: DFQATT and SNEGSKA (reference sequence). As DNA, the CDR3 is TGCAGTGCGAGGACTAGCCATACGCAGTATTTT. Encoded protein: CSARTSHTQYF.

The V and J genes are TRBV30 and TRBJ2-3, with D uncertain. Germline V CDR1 and CDR2: GTSNPN, SVGIG (reference sequence). Trimming took off 0 bases at V and 5 bases at J, with 15 bases between the two ends. The CDR3 is 15 amino acids. In DNA form, the CDR3 reads TGTGCCTGGAGTGTACTGGGCACGATAGTAGATACGCAGTATTTT. Amino acids: CAWSVLGTIVDTQYF. The variable domain in full, completed from reference TRBV30 and TRBJ2-3, reads SQTIHQWPATLVQPVGSPLSLECTVEGTSNPNLYWYRQAAGRGLQLLFYSVGIGQISSEVPQNLSASRPQDRQFILSSKKLLLSDSGFYLCAWSVLGTIVDTQYFGPGTRLTVL.

The CDR3 DNA follows: TGTGCCAGCAGCGTAATGGGACAGTTGACCTACAATGAGCAGTTCTTC. This encodes CASSVMGQLTYNEQFF. This sequence joins TRBV9 and TRBJ2-1; TRBD1 aligns across 7 bases. The CDR3 contains 16 residues. The junction had 6 bases not matched to a gene; V was cut back by 1 base and J by 2 bases. In germline, CDR1 is SGDLS, CDR2 YYNGEE.

V gene TRBV4-2 combines with J gene TRBJ1-2; 9 nucleotides agree with TRBD1. The J segment lost 8 bases and the V segment lost 1 base, leaving 14 bases of the junction unmatched. CDR3 length: 17 residues. In germline, CDR1 is LGHNA, CDR2 YNFKEQ. CDR3 coding DNA: TGTGCCAGCAGCCAAGGTATGTGGACAGGGGAGGCAGGAGGCTACACCTTC. Translating it yields CASSQGMWTGEAGGYTF.

The genes are TRBV7-9 and TRBJ1-2, with TRBD1 matching over 7 bases. The CDR3 loop spans 15 amino acids. The V segment lost 2 bases and the J segment 3 bases; nucleotides outside the gene matches: 6. Germline V gene lookup returns CDR1 SEHNR and CDR2 FQNEAQ (reference sequence). The CDR3 here is CASSLQTGLDYGYTF. The CDR3 nucleotides read TGTGCCAGCAGCTTACAGACAGGGTTGGACTATGGCTACACCTTC.

The chain joins TRBV7-2 to TRBJ2-5, with D tentatively TRBD1 (6 bases). V was clipped by 0 bases and J by 2 bases, with 10 bases between them. There are 15 residues in the CDR3. Germline-derived CDR1 and CDR2 are SGHTA and FQGNSA. The CDR3: CASSLAPDRQETQYF. In DNA form, the CDR3 reads TGTGCCAGCAGCTTAGCGCCGGACAGACAAGAGACCCAGTACTTC. The full variable domain, rest sourced from reference TRBV7-2 and TRBJ2-5, is GAGVSQSPSNKVTEKGKDVELRCDPISGHTALYWYRQSLGQGLEFLIYFQGNSAPDKSGLPSDRFSAERTGGSVSTLTIQRTQQEDSAVYLCASSLAPDRQETQYFGPGTRLLVL.

The CDR3 coding sequence is TGTGCCAGCAGTGGAGACAGGGGTGGAAACACCATATATTTT. Translation: CASSGDRGGNTIYF. V usage is TRBV28 and J usage is TRBJ1-3, with TRBD1 identical over 8 bases. CDR1 and CDR2 from the germline V gene are MDHEN and SYDVKM. The CDR3 totals 14 residues. Trimming took 5 bases from V and 3 from J; bases not matched to a gene: 3.

The chain carries TRBV30 and TRBJ1-3; D may be TRBD1 (5 bases). In germline, CDR1 is GTSNPN, CDR2 SVGIG (reference sequence). V was pared by 1 base and J by 2 bases, with 6 bases between. The CDR3 is 13 residues long. The CDR3 DNA reads TGTGCCTGGAGTGCGGGGGCTGGAAACACCATATATTTT. This encodes CAWSAGAGNTIYF. Filled out from reference TRBV30 and TRBJ1-3, the complete variable domain reads SQTIHQWPATLVQPVGSPLSLECTVEGTSNPNLYWYRQAAGRGLQLLFYSVGIGQISSEVPQNLSASRPQDRQFILSSKKLLLSDSGFYLCAWSAGAGNTIYFGEGSWLTVV.

The genes are TRBV18 and TRBJ2-7; possibly TRBD2 for D (6 bases). V lost 0 bases to trimming and J lost 6 bases, with 15 bases between them. This CDR3 comprises 15 residues. CDR1 is KGHSH, CDR2 LQKENI, per germline. The CDR3 coding sequence is TGTGCCAGCTCACCACCGGGTAGCGGCCCCGGCGAGCAGTACTTC. The encoded protein is CASSPPGSGPGEQYF. Using reference TRBV18 and TRBJ2-7 for the parts outside the CDR3, the full variable domain is NAGVMQNPRHLVRRRGQEARLRCSPMKGHSHVYWYRQLPEEGLKFMVYLQKENIIDESGMPKERFSAEFPKEGPSILRIQQVVRGDSAAYFCASSPPGSGPGEQYFGPGTRLTVT.

Concerning this clone: The same CDR3 can be traced to other DNA sequences in this sample. The chain recombines TRBV30 with TRBJ1-5; perhaps TRBD1 as D (5 bases). V dropped 5 bases and J dropped 0 bases, with 11 bases sitting between them. Germline V gene lookup returns CDR1 GTSNPN and CDR2 SVGIG (reference sequence). This CDR3 contains 14 residues. The CDR3 here is CAWGAENSNQPQHF. The CDR3 DNA sequence: TGTGCCTGGGGGGCCGAGAATAGCAATCAGCCCCAGCATTTT.

V is TRBV4-1 and J is TRBJ2-7, with D uncertain. Germline V lookup: CDR1 MGHRA, CDR2 YSYEKL. V was pared by 3 bases and J by 2 bases, with 17 bases between. This CDR3 contains 16 residues. The CDR3: CASSQISRLGAYEQYF. The CDR3 region has the DNA TGCGCCAGCAGCCAGATTAGTCGGCTAGGCGCCTACGAGCAGTACTTC.

The chain uses TRBV18 and TRBJ2-7, with TRBD2 as a possible D gene (6 bases). Germline loops: CDR1 KGHSH, CDR2 LQKENI. This CDR3 region has 15 residues. V dropped 0 bases and J dropped 5 bases, with 14 bases sitting between them. The CDR3: CASSPPQPGSHEQYF. The CDR3, as DNA: TGTGCCAGCTCACCACCCCAGCCCGGGAGCCACGAGCAGTACTTC.

V and J are TRBV9 and TRBJ2-7; possibly TRBD1 for D (6 bases). The V gene lost 0 bases and the J gene lost 6 bases, with 16 bases spanning the gap. The germline CDR1 and CDR2 sequences are SGDLS and YYNGEE. This CDR3 has 15 amino acids. The CDR3 nucleotides read TGTGCCAGCAGCGTAGATGTGGGGGCGCAGGGCGAGCAGTACTTC. It encodes CASSVDVGAQGEQYF.

The chain recombines TRBV9 with TRBJ2-2; 9 nucleotides line up with TRBD1. Germline V CDR1 and CDR2: SGDLS, YYNGEE. The CDR3 is made up of 15 amino acids. V trimming: 6 bases; J trimming: 2 bases; junction bases outside the gene matches: 5. This CDR3 is CASTRTGVNTGELFF. The CDR3 coding sequence is TGTGCCAGCACGCGGACAGGGGTCAACACCGGGGAGCTGTTTTTT.

The chain carries TRBV10-2 and TRBJ1-2; 7 nucleotides align to TRBD1. This CDR3 has 16 amino acids. The V and J ends lost 4 bases and 5 bases, in that order; junction bases with no gene match: 13. Germline loops: CDR1 WSHSY, CDR2 SAAADI. The CDR3: CASSALETRGAYGYTF. For the CDR3, the DNA is TGCGCCAGCAGTGCCCTTGAAACCAGGGGGGCGTATGGCTACACCTTC.

The chain combines TRBV30 with TRBJ1-1; maybe TRBD1 (5 bases). Trimming took off 6 bases at V and 7 bases at J, with 24 bases between the two ends. Germline V gives CDR1 GTSNPN, CDR2 SVGIG (reference sequence). The CDR3 length is 15 residues. CDR3 amino acids: CACRTANGVRGEAFF. CDR3 DNA sequence: TGTGCCTGCAGAACGGCTAACGGGGTAAGGGGTGAAGCTTTCTTT.